The sequence of this T cell receptor beta chain was determined in a study of blood T cells in healthy people across ages (dated by TCRdb to 2013 to 2016). In terms of the full investigation: Template switching captured roughly one uniquely barcoded TCR beta cDNA molecule per two T cells in model experiments. To track age-related changes in TCR beta repertoire diversity, the study relied on deep sequencing normalized with unique cDNA molecular identifiers. Donors of different ages were randomly distributed across sequencing lanes to avoid experimental bias. The study analyzed two additional independent replicas of 1 million unique cDNA reads from the same blood draw for two donors, one aged 18 to 29 and one aged 80 or older. The donors were divided into four age groups: young (average around 16 years), middle-aged (about 39), aged (approximately 64) and long-lived (about 90).

Donors were approximately 42 systemically healthy Caucasian individuals from Russia aged about 6 to 100 years. Each donor gave about 11 milliliters of peripheral blood, drawn into EDTA-treated Vacutainer tubes. Ficoll-Paque density-gradient centrifugation was used to isolate PBMCs, with at least 7 million obtained per sample. Total RNA, at least 6 micrograms per sample, was extracted from PBMCs with Trizol reagent. For every donor, an aliquot of PBMCs went through flow cytometry to measure the percentages of naive CD45RAhigh/CD27high T cells. In the case of this clonotype: Its antigen is unknown. No base qualities exist here, and no much larger clone lies one base off it.

The paper as a whole reports these results and caveats: Because profiling used bulk unsorted PBMCs, naive and antigen-experienced compartments could not be compared conclusively. Because the CMV infection status of the donors was unknown, age-related changes in expanded clonotypes may potentially have been confounded. The long-lived group showed more naive CD4+ T cells, fewer expanded clones and increased TCR diversity than the aged group, suggesting age selection. Observed TCR beta diversity correlated strongly with the percentage of naive T cells measured by flow cytometry. Estimates of total diversity based on one million sequenced T cells were considered lower bounds and underestimates. Observed TCR beta diversity per million T cells fell roughly linearly with age, and a significant reduction was already apparent by age about 43.

The library relied on 5' RACE. The sequencer listed for this sample is Illumina HiSeq 2500. The second PCR ran for roughly 6 to 11 cycles and used a J-beta primer mix along with a sample-barcoded 5' primer. A unique molecular identifier was introduced onto each TCR beta cDNA molecule by a template-switch 5' adaptor carrying 12 random nucleotides. Each sample yielded at least 3 million CDR3-containing paired-end reads. All of the RNA was converted into first-strand cDNA using the Mint cDNA synthesis kit, with a TRBC-specific oligonucleotide serving as the primer. After uracil-DNA glycosylase treatment, a first 18-cycle PCR used universal primers M1SS and BC2_uni_R on all cDNA. Under the source paper's analysis protocol: Each sample was normalized by randomly selecting 1 million high-quality reads, each carrying a distinct molecular identifier. Instead of being binned into consensus sequences, reads that shared molecular identifiers were thrown out. MiTCR, run with a Q25 quality threshold and the strictest error-elimination algorithm, handled CDR3 identification, clonotype clustering and error correction. A nonparametric unseen species model with Euler transformation was used to estimate a lower bound on total TCR beta diversity. TCRdb reprocessing: public reads trimmed at Q25 with fastp, clones called with MiXCR, in-frame beta chains kept. Under each unique CDR3 protein, matching rows form one entry showing the most common genes and DNA. These V and J calls rely on TCRdb rather than the paper's analysis. For this sample there are fewer than 800,000 distinct CDR3 sequences; around 21% appear just once. 3.5% to 4% of the sample lies in the top ten.

The CDR3 holds 16 amino acids from the cysteine to the phenylalanine. The kept DNA is CDR3 alone, 48 bases in frame from the first base. In the germline V gene, CDR1 corresponds to SGHTA and CDR2 to FQGNSA. V and J are truncated by 5 bases and 2 bases respectively, leaving an intervening sequence of 17 bases. Sequencing was done on a sample of blood. The chain is encoded by TRBV7-2 joined to TRBJ2-3; the D gene cannot be resolved beyond TRBD1 or TRBD2, each matching 6 bases. The TCR sequence derives from a man aged 65 to 85 in good health. The CDR3 region has the sequence CASSPRGSGVTDTQYF. The sequence in DNA is TGTGCCAGCAGCCCTAGGGGGTCGGGAGTCACAGATACGCAGTATTTT. The entire variable domain, with the stretches around the CDR3 drawn from the reference TRBV7-2 and TRBJ2-3 proteins, is GAGVSQSPSNKVTEKGKDVELRCDPISGHTALYWYRQSLGQGLEFLIYFQGNSAPDKSGLPSDRFSAERTGGSVSTLTIQRTQQEDSAVYLCASSPRGSGVTDTQYFGPGTRLTVL.